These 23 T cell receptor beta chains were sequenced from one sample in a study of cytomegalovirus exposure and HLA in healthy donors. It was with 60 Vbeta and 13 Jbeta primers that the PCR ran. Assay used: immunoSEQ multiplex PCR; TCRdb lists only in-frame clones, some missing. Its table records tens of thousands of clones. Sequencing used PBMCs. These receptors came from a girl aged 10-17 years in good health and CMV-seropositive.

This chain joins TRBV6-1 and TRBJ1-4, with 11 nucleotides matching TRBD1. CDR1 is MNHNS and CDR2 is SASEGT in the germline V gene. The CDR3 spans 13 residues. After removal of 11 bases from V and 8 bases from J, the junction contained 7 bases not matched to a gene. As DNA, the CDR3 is TGTGCCGCCAGGGACAGGGGGAAGGAAAAACTGTTTTTT. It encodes CAARDRGKEKLFF.

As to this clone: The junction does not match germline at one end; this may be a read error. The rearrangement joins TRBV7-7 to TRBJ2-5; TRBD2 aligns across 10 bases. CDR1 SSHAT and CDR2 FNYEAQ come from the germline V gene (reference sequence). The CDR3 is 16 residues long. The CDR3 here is CASSSELAGPGENQYF. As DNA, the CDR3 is TGTGCCAGCAGCTCCGAACTAGCGGGGCCGGGGGAGAACCAGTACTTC.

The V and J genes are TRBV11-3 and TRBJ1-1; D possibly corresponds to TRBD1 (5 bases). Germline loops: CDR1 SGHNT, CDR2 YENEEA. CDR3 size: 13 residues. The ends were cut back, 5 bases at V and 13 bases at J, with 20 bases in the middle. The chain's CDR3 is CASSKQTGVDGFF. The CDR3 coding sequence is TGTGCCAGCAGCAAACAAACAGGAGTTGATGGTTTCTTT.

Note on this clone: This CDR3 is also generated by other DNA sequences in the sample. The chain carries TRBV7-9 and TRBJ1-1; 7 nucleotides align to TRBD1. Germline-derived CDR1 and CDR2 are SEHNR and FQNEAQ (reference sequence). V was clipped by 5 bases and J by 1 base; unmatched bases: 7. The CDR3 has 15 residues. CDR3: CASSLPTGRNTEAFF. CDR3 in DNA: TGTGCCAGCAGCCTGCCGACAGGGAGGAACACTGAAGCTTTCTTT.

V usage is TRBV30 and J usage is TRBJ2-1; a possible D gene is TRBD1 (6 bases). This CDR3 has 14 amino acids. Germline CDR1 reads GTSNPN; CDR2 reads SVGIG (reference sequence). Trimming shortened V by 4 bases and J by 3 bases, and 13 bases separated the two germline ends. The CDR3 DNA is TGTGCCTGGATCCGACAGGCGAACTACAATGAGCAGTTCTTC. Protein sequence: CAWIRQANYNEQFF.

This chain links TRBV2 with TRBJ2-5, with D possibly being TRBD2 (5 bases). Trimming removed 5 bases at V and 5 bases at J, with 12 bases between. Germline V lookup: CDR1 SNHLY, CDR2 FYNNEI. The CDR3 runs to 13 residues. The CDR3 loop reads CASSLTRAETQYF. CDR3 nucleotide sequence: TGTGCCAGCAGTCTTACTAGAGCCGAGACCCAGTACTTC.

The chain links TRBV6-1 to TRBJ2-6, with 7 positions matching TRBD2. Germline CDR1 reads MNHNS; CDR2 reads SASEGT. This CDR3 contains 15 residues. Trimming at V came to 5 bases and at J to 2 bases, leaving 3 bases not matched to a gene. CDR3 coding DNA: TGTGCCAGCAGTCGGGGGAGGGCTGGGGCCAACGTCCTGACTTTC. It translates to CASSRGRAGANVLTF.

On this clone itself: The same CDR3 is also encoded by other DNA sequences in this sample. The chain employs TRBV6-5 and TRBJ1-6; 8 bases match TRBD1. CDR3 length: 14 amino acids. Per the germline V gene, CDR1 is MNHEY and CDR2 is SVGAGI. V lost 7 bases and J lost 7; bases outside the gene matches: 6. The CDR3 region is CASTRDRGNSPLHF. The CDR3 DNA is TGTGCCAGCACTCGCGACAGGGGCAATTCACCCCTCCACTTT.

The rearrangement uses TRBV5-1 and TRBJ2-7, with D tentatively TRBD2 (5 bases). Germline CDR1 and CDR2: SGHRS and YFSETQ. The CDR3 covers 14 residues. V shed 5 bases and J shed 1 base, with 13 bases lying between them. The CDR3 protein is CASRPSPGSYEQYF. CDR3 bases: TGCGCCAGCAGGCCAAGTCCGGGGTCCTACGAGCAGTACTTC. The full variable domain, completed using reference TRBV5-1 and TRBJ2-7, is KAGVTQTPRYLIKTRGQQVTLSCSPISGHRSVSWYQQTPGQGLQFLFEYFSETQRNKGNFPGRFSGRQFSNSRSEMNVSTLELGDSALYLCASRPSPGSYEQYFGPGTRLTVT.

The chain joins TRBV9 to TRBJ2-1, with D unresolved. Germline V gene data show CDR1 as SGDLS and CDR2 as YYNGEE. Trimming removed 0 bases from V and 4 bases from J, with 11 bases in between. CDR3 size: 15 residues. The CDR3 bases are TGTGCCAGCAGCGTAGCTGGCGGCCTATACAATGAGCAGTTCTTC. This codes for CASSVAGGLYNEQFF.

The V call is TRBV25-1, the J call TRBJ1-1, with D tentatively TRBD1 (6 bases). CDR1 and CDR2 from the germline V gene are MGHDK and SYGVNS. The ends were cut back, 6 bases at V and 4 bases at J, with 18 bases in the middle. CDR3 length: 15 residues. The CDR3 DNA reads TGTGCCAGCAGGGGTCAGGGGTGGGATCGCACTGAAGCTTTCTTT. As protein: CASRGQGWDRTEAFF.

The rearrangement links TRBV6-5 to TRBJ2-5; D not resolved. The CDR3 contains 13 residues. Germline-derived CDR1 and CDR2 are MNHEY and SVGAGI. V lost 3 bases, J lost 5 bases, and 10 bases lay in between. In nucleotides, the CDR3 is TGTGCCAGCAGTTATCGGGTCCCGGAGACCCAGTACTTC. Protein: CASSYRVPETQYF.

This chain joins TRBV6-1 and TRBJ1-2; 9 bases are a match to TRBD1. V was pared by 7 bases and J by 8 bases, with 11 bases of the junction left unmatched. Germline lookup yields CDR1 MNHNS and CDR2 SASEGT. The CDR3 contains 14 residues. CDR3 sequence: CASISGQGSVGYTF. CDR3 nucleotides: TGTGCCAGCATTTCGGGACAGGGTTCCGTCGGCTACACCTTC.

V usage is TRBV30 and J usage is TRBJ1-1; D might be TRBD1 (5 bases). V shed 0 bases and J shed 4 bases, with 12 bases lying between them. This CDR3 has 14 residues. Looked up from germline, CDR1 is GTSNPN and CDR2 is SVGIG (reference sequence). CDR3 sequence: CAWSVRQLGTEAFF. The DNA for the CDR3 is TGTGCCTGGAGTGTACGACAGCTGGGCACTGAAGCTTTCTTT.

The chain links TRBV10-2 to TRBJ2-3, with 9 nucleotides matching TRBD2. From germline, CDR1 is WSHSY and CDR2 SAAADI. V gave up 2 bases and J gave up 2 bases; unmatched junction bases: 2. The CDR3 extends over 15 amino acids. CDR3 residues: CASSETSGYTDTQYF. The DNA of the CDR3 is TGCGCCAGCAGTGAGACTAGCGGGTACACAGATACGCAGTATTTT.

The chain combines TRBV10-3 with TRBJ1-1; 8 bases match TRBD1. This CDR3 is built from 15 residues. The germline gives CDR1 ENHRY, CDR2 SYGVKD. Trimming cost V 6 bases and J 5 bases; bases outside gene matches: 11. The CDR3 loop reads CAIRPVTGEGTEAFF. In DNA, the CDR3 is TGTGCCATCAGGCCCGTGACAGGGGAGGGTACTGAAGCTTTCTTT.

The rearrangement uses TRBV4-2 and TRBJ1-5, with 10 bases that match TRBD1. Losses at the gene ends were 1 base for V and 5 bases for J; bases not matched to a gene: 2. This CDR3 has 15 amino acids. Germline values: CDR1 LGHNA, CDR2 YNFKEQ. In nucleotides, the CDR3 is TGTGCCAGCAGCCAAGTCGGGACAGGGGATCAGCCCCAGCATTTT. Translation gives CASSQVGTGDQPQHF.

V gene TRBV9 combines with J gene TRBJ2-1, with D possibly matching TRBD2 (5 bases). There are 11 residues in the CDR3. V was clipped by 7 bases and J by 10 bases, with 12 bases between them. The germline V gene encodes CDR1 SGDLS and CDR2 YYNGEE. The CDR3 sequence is CASGEGPEQFF. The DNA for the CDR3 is TGTGCCAGCGGAGAGGGTCCCGAGCAGTTCTTC.

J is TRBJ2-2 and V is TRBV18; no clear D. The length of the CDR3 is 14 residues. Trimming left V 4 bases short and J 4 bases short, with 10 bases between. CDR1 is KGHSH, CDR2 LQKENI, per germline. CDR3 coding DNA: TGTGCCAGCTCACGAGCCCCAAGCACCGGGGAGCTGTTTTTT. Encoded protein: CASSRAPSTGELFF.

The CDR3 loop reads CAISESKSGGGQPQHF. The CDR3 DNA reads as TGTGCCATCAGTGAGTCGAAAAGCGGGGGAGGGCAGCCCCAGCATTTT. The V and J genes are TRBV10-3 and TRBJ1-5; TRBD1 is a possible D gene (5 bases). This CDR3 region has 16 residues. V lost 0 bases to trimming and J lost 7 bases, with 16 bases between them. The V gene's germline CDR1 is ENHRY and CDR2 SYGVKD.

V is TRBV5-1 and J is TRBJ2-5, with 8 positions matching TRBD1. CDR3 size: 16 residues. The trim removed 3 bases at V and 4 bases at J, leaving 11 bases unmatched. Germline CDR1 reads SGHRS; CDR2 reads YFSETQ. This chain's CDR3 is CASSSSGTGKGETQYF. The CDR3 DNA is TGCGCCAGCAGCTCTTCCGGGACAGGAAAAGGAGAGACCCAGTACTTC.

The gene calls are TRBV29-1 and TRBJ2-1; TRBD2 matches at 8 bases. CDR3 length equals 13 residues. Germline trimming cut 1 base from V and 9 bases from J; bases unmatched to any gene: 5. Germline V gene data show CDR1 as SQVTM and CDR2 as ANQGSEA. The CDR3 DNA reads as TGCAGCGTTGAAGTCGGGGGGGGCGCTGAGCAGTTCTTC. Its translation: CSVEVGGGAEQFF.

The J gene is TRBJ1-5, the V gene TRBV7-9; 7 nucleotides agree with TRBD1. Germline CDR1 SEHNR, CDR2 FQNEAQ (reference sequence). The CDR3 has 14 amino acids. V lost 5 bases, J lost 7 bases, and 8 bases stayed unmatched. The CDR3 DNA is TGTGCCAGCAGCATTGGACAGGCGGGACAGCCCCAGCATTTT. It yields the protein CASSIGQAGQPQHF.